This T cell receptor (beta chain) was recorded in a study of cytomegalovirus exposure and HLA in healthy donors. Primers included in the PCR were 60 Vbeta and 13 Jbeta primers. Using immunoSEQ multiplex PCR, the repertoire was profiled, and TCRdb retains in-frame clones only, with some absent. Its table records about 130,000 clones. The CDR3 is 14 amino acids. Germline CDR1 and CDR2: SGHDT and YYEEEE. The germline V and J ends were trimmed by 1 base and 5 bases, with 10 bases remaining between them. Sequenced: PBMCs. The chain links TRBV5-6 to TRBJ2-4, with a tentative D call TRBD1 (5 bases). The origin of this receptor is a man younger than 45 in good health and CMV-seronegative. CDR3 amino acids: CASSLSGFQNIQYF. The DNA for the CDR3 is TGTGCCAGCAGCTTGTCAGGGTTCCAAAACATTCAGTACTTC.